This T cell receptor (beta chain) was sequenced in a study of Tregs in tolerant kidney transplant recipients. Whole-study context: Mixed chimerism was transient after nonmyeloablative marrow transplants from related graft donors. Findings of the study overall: Findings come from small patient numbers and require larger validation. In tolerant patients, donor-specific Tregs outgrew total Tregs, suggesting antigen-driven expansion.

V shed 0 bases, J shed 2 bases, and the junction held 4 bases outside the gene matches. This CDR3 contains 17 residues. Germline CDR1 MNHNS, CDR2 SASEGT. Measured with immunoSEQ multiplex PCR; TCRdb has only the in-frame clones, and not every one. The data contain 75,000 to 80,000 clones, 80% to 95% of them singletons. A note on this clone: Its matching antigen is unknown.

The sequence derives from a human donor who received a combined kidney and bone marrow transplant. The sample consisted of Tregs from blood, taken before the transplant. This chain connects TRBV6-1 to TRBJ2-1; 10 bases are a match to TRBD1. The CDR3 spells CASSEAWDRGPYNEQFF. Written as DNA, the CDR3 is TGTGCCAGCAGTGAAGCCTGGGACAGGGGCCCCTACAATGAGCAGTTCTTC.